This TCR beta chain appears in the sequencing data of a study of shared clonotypes between healthy human individuals. The CDR3 consists of 15 residues. V gave up 5 bases and J gave up 5 bases; unmatched junction bases: 9. Germline values: CDR1 KGHSH, CDR2 LQKENI. Remarks on this clone: As yet, its antigen is unknown.

Method: immunoSEQ multiplex PCR; TCRdb's copy keeps in-frame clones and lacks some. The profile shows some 2 million clones, 85% to 95% of them singletons. Donors were Caucasian adults residing in Nashville, Tennessee, USA. Study-wide results and limits: Blood was the sole source, and tissue repertoires probably differ. Rarefaction demonstrated incomplete sorted-subset sequencing despite large depth.

The J gene is TRBJ2-7, the V gene TRBV18; TRBD1 matches 10 bases. Sequenced sample: naive CD4+ T cells sorted from blood. The subset was: CD45RA+ positively selected. This TCR was sampled from a man aged 18-30 years in good health. The CDR3 sequence is CASSKGQGGQNEQYF. The DNA for the CDR3 is TGTGCCAGCTCAAAAGGACAGGGGGGACAGAACGAGCAGTACTTC.